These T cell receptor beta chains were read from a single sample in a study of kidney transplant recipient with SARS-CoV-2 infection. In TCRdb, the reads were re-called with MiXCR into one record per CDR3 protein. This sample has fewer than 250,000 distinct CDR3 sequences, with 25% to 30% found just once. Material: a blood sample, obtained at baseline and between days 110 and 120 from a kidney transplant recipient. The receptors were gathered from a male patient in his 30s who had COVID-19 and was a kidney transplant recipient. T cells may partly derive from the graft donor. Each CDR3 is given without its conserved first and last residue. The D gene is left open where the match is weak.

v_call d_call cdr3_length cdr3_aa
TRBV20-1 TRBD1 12 SARVQGGNYGYT
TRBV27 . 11 ASSLNGLATQY
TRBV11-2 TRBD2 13 ASSSLAGGYYEQY
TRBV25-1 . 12 ASSDIEPNTEAF
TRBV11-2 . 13 ASSLDDSGWYEQY
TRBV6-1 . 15 ASSMTAECRKTYGYT
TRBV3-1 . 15 ASSRFGTLRKTYGYT
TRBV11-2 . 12 ASSSDYTGEKLF
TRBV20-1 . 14 SAREPRVGSYNEQF
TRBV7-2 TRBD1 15 ASSLVGIRDRAYEQY
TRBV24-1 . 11 ATSDLQGRGYT
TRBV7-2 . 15 ASSFDPRDGKTYGYT
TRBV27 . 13 ASSYRASSYNEQF
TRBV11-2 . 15 ASSPFATSRKTYGYT
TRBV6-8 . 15 ASSAPKRSRKTYGYT
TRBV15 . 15 ATSKISRCGKTYGYT
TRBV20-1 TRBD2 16 SARATRTSGVSYNEQF
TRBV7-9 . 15 ASSILQYHGKTYGYT
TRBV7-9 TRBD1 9 ASSTGTAQY
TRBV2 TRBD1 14 ASSAWDRVAGNTIY